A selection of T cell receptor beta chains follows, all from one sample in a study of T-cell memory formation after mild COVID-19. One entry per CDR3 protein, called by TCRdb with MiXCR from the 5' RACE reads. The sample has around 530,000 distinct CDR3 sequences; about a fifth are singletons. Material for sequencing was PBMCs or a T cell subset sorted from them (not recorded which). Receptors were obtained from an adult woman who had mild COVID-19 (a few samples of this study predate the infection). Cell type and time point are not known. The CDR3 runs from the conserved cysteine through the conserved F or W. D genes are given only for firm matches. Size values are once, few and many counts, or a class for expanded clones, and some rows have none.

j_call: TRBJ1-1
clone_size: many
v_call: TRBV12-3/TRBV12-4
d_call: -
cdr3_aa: CASSLGLGRTVNTEAFF
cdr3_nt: TGTGCCAGCAGTTTGGGGCTGGGCCGGACAGTGAACACTGAAGCTTTCTTT

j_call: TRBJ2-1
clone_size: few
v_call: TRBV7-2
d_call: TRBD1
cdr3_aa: CASLKERDSLDEQFF
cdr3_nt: TGTGCCAGCCTCAAAGAAAGGGACAGCCTCGATGAGCAGTTCTTC

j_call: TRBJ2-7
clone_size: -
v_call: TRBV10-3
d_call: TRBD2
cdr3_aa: CAISGVGLGSYEQYF
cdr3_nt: TGTGCCATCAGTGGTGTGGGACTAGGATCCTACGAGCAGTACTTC

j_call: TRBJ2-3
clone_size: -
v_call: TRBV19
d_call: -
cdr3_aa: CASSNHWKSTDTQYF
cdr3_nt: TGTGCCAGTAGTAACCACTGGAAGAGCACAGATACGCAGTATTTT

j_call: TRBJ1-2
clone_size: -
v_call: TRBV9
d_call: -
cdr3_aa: CASSESGRNYGYTF
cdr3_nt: TGTGCCAGCAGCGAGTCAGGAAGGAACTATGGCTACACCTTC

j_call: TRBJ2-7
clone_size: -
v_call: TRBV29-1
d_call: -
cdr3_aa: CSVEDGEQDEQYF
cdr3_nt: TGCAGCGTTGAAGACGGGGAGCAGGACGAGCAGTACTTC

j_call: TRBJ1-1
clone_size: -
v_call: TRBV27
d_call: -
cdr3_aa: CASSLVAADTEAFF
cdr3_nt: TGTGCCAGCAGTTTAGTTGCTGCAGACACTGAAGCTTTCTTT

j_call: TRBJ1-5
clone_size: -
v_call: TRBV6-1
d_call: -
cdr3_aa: CASSDRGVSNQPQHF
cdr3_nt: TGTGCCAGCAGTGATAGGGGGGTTAGCAATCAGCCCCAGCATTTT

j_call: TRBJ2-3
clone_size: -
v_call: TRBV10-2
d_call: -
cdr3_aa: CASRESPTSTDTQYF
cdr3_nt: TGCGCCAGCAGGGAGTCCCCTACGAGCACAGATACGCAGTATTTT

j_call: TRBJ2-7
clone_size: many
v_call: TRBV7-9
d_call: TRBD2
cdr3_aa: CASSLVSGTRREQYF
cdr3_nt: TGTGCCAGCAGCTTAGTTAGCGGGACCCGGCGGGAGCAGTACTTC

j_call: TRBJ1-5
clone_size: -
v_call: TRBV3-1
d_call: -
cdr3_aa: CASSQSLGGTSNQPQHF
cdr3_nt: TGTGCCAGCAGCCAATCCCTGGGCGGGACTAGCAATCAGCCCCAGCATTTT

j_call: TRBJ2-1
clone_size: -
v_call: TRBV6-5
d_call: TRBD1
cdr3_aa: CASRTGTGSFNEQFF
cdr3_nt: TGTGCCAGCAGAACCGGGACAGGCTCCTTCAATGAGCAGTTCTTC

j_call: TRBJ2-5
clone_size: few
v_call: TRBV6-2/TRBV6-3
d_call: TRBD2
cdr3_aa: CASSVTTSRRRETQYF
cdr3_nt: TGTGCCAGCAGTGTAACGACTAGCAGGAGGAGAGAGACCCAGTACTTC

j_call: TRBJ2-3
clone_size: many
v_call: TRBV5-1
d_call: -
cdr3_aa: CASSLRRAGRDTQYF
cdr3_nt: TGCGCCAGCAGCTTGCGACGGGCAGGTCGAGATACGCAGTATTTT

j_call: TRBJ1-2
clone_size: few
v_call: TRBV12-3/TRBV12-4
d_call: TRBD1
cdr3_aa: CASQGVVGYTF
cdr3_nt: TGTGCCAGCCAGGGGGTGGTTGGCTACACCTTC

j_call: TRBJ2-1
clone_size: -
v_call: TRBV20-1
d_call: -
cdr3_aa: CSGGHRTSYEQFF
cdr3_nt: TGCAGTGGGGGGCACAGGACAAGCTATGAGCAGTTCTTC

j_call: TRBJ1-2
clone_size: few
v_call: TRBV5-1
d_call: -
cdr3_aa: CASSLEGRRQPNYGYTF
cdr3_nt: TGCGCCAGCAGCTTGGAGGGGAGAAGGCAACCTAACTATGGCTACACCTTC

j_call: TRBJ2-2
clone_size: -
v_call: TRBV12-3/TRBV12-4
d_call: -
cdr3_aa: CASSPYQGGTGELFF
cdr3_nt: TGTGCCAGCAGCCCCTACCAGGGTGGCACCGGGGAGCTGTTTTTT

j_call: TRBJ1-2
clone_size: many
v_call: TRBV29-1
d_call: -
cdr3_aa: CSVFGTIKGYTF
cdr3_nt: TGCAGCGTTTTTGGAACGATTAAGGGCTACACCTTC

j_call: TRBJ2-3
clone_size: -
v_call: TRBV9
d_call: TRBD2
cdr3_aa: CASSVPLAGGTDTQYF
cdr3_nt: TGTGCCAGCAGCGTCCCCTTAGCGGGGGGCACAGATACGCAGTATTTT

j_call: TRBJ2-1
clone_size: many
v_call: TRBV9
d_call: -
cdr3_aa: CASSVGTEYNEQFF
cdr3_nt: TGTGCCAGCAGCGTAGGGACAGAGTACAATGAGCAGTTCTTC

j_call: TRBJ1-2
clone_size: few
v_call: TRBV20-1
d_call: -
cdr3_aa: CSARSPEGNGYTF
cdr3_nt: TGCAGTGCTAGGTCTCCTGAAGGGAATGGCTACACCTTC

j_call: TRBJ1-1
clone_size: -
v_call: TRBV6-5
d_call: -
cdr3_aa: CASSLIDGRGTEAFF
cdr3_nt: TGTGCCAGCAGTTTAATAGACGGGCGCGGGACTGAAGCTTTCTTT

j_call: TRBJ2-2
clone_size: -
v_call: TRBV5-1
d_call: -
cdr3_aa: CASSLGHRDPNTGELFF
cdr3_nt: TGCGCCAGCAGCTTGGGACACCGAGACCCGAACACCGGGGAGCTGTTTTTT

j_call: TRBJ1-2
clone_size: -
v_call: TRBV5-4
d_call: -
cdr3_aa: CASSLDPASGDGYTF
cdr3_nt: TGTGCCAGCAGCTTGGATCCGGCCTCAGGAGATGGCTACACCTTC

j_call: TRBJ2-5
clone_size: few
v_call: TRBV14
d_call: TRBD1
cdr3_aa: CASSQDTGGSQETQYF
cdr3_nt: TGTGCCAGCAGCCAAGACACAGGGGGAAGCCAAGAGACCCAGTACTTC

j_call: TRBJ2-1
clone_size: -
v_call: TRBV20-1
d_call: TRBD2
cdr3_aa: CSASLGLRTYNEQFF
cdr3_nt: TGCAGTGCTAGCTTGGGACTAAGGACCTACAATGAGCAGTTCTTC